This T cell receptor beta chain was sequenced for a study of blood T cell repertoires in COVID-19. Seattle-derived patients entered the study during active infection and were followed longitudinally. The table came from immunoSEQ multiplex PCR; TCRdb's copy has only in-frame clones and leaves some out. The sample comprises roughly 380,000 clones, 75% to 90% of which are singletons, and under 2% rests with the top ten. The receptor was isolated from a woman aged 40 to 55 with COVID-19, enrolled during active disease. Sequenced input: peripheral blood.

The CDR3 spells CASSQDRREGSYGYTF. The CDR3 DNA is TGTGCCAGCAGCCAAGATAGGAGGGAGGGAAGCTATGGCTACACCTTC. The genes are TRBV14 and TRBJ1-2; D uncertain. Trimming took 0 bases from V and 4 from J, leaving 15 bases between them. From germline, CDR1 is SGHDN and CDR2 FVKESK. This CDR3 contains 16 residues.